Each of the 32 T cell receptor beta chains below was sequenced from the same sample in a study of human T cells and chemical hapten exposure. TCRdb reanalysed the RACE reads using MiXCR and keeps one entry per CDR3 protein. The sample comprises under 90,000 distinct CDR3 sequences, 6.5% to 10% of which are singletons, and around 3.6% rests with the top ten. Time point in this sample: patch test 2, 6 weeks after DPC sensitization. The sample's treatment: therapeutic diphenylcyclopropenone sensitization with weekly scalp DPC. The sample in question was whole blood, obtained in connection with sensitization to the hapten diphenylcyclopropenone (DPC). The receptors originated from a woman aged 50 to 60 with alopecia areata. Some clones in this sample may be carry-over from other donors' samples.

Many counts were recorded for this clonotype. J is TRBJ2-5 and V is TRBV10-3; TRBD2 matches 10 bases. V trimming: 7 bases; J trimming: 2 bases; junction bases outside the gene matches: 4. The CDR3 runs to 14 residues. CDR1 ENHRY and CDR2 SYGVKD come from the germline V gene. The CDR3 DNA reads TGTGCCATCAAAGGTAGCGGGGGGCAAGAGACCCAGTACTTC. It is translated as CAIKGSGGQETQYF.

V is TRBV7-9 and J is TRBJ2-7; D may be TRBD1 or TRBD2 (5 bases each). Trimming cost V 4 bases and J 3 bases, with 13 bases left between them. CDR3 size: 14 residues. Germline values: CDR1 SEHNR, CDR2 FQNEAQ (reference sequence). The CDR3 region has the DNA TGTGCCAGCAGCTCCACGGGACCAAACTACGAGCAGTACTTC. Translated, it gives CASSSTGPNYEQYF.

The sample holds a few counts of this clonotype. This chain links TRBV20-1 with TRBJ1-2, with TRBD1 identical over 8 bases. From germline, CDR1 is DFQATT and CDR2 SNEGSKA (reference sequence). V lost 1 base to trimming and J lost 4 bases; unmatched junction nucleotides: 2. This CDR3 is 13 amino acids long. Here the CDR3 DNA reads TGCAGTGCTAGAGGACAGGGGATCTATGGCTACACCTTC. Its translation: CSARGQGIYGYTF.

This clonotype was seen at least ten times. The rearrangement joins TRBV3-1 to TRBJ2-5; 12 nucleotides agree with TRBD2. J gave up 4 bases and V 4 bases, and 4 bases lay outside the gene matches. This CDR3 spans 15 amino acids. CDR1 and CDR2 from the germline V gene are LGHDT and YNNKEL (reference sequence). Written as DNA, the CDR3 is TGTGCCAGCAGCCGAGGACTAGCGGGGCGAGAGACCCAGTACTTC. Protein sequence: CASSRGLAGRETQYF.

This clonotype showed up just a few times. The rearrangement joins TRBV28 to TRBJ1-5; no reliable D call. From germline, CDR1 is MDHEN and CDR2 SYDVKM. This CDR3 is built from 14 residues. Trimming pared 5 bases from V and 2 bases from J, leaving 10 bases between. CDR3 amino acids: CASSPTNRNQPQHF. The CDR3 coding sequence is TGTGCCAGCAGTCCTACGAACCGCAATCAGCCCCAGCATTTT.

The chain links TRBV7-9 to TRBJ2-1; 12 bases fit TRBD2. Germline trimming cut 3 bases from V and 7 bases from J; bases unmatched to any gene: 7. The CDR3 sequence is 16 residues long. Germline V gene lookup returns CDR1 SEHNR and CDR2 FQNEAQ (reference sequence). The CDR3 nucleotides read TGTGCCAGCAGCTTTCCGACTAGCGGGGGCCTGAATGAGCAGTTCTTC. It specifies CASSFPTSGGLNEQFF.

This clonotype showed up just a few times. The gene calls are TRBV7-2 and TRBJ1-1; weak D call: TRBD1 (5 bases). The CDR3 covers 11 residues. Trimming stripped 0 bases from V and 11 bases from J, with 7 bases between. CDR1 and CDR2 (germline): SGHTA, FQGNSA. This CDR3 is CASSLARDAFF. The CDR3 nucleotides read TGTGCCAGCAGCTTAGCCAGGGATGCTTTCTTT.

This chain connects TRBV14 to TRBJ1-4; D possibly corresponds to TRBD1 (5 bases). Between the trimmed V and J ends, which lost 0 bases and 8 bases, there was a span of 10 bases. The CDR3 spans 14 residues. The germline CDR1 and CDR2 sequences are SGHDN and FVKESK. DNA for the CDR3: TGTGCCAGCAGCCAAGACGAGACAGCCGAAAAACTGTTTTTT. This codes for CASSQDETAEKLFF.

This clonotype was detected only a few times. DNA of the CDR3: TGTGCCAGCAGCTCCGGGCCAGGGATGGGAGAGGAAAAACTGTTTTTT. It codes for CASSSGPGMGEEKLFF. The rearrangement links TRBV7-9 to TRBJ1-4, with a tentative D call TRBD1 (5 bases). CDR1 is SEHNR, CDR2 FQNEAQ, per germline (reference sequence). The V end was cut by 4 bases, the J end by 8 bases, with 20 bases between. The CDR3 totals 16 residues.

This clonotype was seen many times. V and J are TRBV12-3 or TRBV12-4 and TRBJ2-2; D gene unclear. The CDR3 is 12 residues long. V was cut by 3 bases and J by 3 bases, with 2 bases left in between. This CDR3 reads CASSFHTGELFF. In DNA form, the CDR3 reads TGTGCCAGCAGTTTTCACACCGGGGAGCTGTTTTTT.

CDR3 DNA: TGTGCCAGCAGCTTAGCAGGGACCACTGAAGCTTTCTTT. Translated: CASSLAGTTEAFF. The rearrangement links TRBV7-2 to TRBJ1-1; maybe TRBD1 (5 bases). Germline V gives CDR1 SGHTA, CDR2 FQGNSA. This CDR3 comprises 13 residues. Deletions cut 0 bases from V and 4 bases from J, with 6 bases between.

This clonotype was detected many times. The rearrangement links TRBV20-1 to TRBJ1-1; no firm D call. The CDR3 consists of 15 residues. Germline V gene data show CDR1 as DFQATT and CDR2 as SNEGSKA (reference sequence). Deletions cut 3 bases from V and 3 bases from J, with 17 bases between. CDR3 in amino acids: CSASLPKSGDTEAFF. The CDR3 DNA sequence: TGCAGTGCTAGTTTGCCCAAATCCGGGGACACTGAAGCTTTCTTT.

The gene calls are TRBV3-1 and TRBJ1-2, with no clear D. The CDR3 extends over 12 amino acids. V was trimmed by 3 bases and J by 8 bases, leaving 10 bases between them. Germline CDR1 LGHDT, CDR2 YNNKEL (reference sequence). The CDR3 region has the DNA TGTGCCAGCAGCCAGTTGGGAGGGGGCTACACCTTC. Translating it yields CASSQLGGGYTF. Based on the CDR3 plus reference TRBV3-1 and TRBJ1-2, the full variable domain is DTAVSQTPKYLVTQMGNDKSIKCEQNLGHDTMYWYKQDSKKFLKIMFSYNNKELIINETVPNRFSPKSPDKAHLNLHINSLELGDSAVYFCASSQLGGGYTFGSGTRLTVV.

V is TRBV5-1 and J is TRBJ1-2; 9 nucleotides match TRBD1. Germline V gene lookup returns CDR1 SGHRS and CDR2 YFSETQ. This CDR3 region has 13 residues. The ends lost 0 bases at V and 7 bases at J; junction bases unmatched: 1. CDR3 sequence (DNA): TGCGCCAGCAGCTTGGAACAGGGGGCTGGCTACACCTTC. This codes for CASSLEQGAGYTF.

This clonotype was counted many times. The DNA of the CDR3 is TGCAGTGCTAGGGGGCCAAACGGTGGCACTGAAGCTTTCTTT. Translated, it gives CSARGPNGGTEAFF. The V gene is TRBV20-1, the J gene TRBJ1-1; D might be TRBD1 (5 bases). This CDR3 is built from 14 residues. Germline values: CDR1 DFQATT, CDR2 SNEGSKA (reference sequence). Trimming shortened V by 3 bases and J by 4 bases, and 15 bases separated the two germline ends.

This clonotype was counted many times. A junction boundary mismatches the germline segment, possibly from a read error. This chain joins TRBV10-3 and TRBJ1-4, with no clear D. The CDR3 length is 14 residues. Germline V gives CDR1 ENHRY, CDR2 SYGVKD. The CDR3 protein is CAISESQTNEKLFF. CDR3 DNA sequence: TGTGCCATCAGCGAGTCTCAGACTAATGAAAAACTGTTTTTT.

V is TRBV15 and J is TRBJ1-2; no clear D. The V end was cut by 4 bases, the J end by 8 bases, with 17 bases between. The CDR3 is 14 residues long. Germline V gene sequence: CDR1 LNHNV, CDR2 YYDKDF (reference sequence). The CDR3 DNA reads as TGTGCCACCAGCAAGAATGCGAGGGTCGTCGGCTACACCTTC. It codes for CATSKNARVVGYTF.

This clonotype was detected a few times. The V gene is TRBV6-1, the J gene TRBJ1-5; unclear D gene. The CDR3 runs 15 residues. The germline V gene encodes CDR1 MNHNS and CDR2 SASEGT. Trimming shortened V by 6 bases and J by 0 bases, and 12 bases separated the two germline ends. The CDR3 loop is CASSLGKFSNQPQHF. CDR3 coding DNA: TGTGCCAGCAGCCTAGGGAAATTTAGCAATCAGCCCCAGCATTTT.

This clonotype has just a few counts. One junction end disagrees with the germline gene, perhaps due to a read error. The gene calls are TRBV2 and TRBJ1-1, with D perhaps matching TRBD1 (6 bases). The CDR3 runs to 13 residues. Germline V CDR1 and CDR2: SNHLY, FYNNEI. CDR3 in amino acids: CASSVNRDTEAFF. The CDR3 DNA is TGTGCCAGCAGTGTAAACCGGGACACAGAAGCTTTCTTT.

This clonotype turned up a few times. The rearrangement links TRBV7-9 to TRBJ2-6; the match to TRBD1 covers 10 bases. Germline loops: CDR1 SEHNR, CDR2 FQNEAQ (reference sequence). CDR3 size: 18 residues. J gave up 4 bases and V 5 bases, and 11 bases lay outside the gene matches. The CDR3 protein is CASSHSIDRGRGANVLTF. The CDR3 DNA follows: TGTGCCAGCAGCCACTCGATAGACAGGGGGCGAGGGGCCAACGTCCTGACTTTC.

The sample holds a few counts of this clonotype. CDR3 sequence reads: CSARLAGGPNPSTDTQYF. As DNA, the CDR3 is TGCAGTGCTAGACTAGCGGGAGGGCCAAACCCTAGCACAGATACGCAGTATTTT. The chain joins TRBV20-1 to TRBJ2-3; 12 nucleotides agree with TRBD2. V shed 2 bases and J 0 bases; nucleotides not matched to a gene: 9. The CDR3 consists of 18 residues. The germline gives CDR1 DFQATT, CDR2 SNEGSKA (reference sequence).

CDR3 amino acids: CASSRGQGGAQHF. CDR3 coding DNA: TGCGCCAGCAGCCGCGGTCAAGGAGGGGCCCAGCATTTT. This chain connects TRBV4-3 to TRBJ1-5, with TRBD1 as a possible D gene (5 bases). From germline, CDR1 is LGHNA and CDR2 YSLEER. Trimming removed 4 bases from V and 11 bases from J, with 15 bases in between. The CDR3 extends over 13 amino acids.

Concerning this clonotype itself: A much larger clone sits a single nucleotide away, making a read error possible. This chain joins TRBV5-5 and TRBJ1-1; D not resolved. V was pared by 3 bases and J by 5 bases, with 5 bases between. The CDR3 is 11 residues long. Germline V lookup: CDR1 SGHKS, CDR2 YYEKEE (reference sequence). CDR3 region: CASSCETEAFF. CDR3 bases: TGTGCCAGCAGCTGTGAAACTGAAGCTTTCTTT.

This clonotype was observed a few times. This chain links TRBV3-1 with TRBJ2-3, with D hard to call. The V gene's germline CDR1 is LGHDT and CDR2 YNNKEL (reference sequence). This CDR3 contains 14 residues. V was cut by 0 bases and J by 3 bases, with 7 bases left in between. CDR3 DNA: TGTGCCAGCAGCCAAGAGACCCTAACAGATACGCAGTATTTT. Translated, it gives CASSQETLTDTQYF.

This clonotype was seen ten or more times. The CDR3 here is CASIISGGGTDTQYF. In nucleotides, the CDR3 is TGTGCCAGCATCATCAGCGGGGGCGGCACAGATACGCAGTATTTT. The rearrangement links TRBV12-3 or TRBV12-4 to TRBJ2-3; 8 bases map to TRBD2. With 7 bases clipped from V and 1 base from J, the junction kept 7 bases outside the gene matches. The CDR3 sequence is 15 residues long.

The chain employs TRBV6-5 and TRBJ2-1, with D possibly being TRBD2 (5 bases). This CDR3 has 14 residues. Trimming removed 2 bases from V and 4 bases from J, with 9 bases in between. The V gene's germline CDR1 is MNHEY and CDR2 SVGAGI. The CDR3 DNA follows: TGTGCCAGCAGTTACCTTACTAGTTACAATGAGCAGTTCTTC. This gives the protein CASSYLTSYNEQFF.

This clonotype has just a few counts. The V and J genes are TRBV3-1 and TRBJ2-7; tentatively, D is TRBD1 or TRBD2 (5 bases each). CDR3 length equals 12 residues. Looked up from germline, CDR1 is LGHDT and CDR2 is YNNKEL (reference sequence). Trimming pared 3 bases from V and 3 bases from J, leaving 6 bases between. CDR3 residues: CASSQGDYEQYF. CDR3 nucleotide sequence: TGTGCCAGCAGCCAGGGGGACTACGAGCAGTACTTC.

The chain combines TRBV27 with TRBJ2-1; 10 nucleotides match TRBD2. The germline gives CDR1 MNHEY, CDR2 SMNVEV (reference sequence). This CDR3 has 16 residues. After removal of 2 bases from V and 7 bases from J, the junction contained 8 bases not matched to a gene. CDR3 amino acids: CASSLTLAGVRNEQFF. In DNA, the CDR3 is TGTGCCAGCAGTTTAACCCTAGCGGGAGTTAGGAATGAGCAGTTCTTC.

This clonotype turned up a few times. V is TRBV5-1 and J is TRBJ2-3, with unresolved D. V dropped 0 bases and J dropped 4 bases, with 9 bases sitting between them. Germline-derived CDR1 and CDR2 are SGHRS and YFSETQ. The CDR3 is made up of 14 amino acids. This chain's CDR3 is CASSLEVSSDTQYF. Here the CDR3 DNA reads TGCGCCAGCAGCTTGGAAGTTTCTTCAGATACGCAGTATTTT. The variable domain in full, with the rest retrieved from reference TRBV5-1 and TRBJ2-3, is KAGVTQTPRYLIKTRGQQVTLSCSPISGHRSVSWYQQTPGQGLQFLFEYFSETQRNKGNFPGRFSGRQFSNSRSEMNVSTLELGDSALYLCASSLEVSSDTQYFGPGTRLTVL.

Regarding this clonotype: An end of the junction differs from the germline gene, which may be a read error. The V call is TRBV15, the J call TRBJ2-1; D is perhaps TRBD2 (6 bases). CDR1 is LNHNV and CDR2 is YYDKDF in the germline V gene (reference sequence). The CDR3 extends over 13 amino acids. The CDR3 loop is CATSSPWAEGPSF. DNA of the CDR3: TGTGCCACCAGCAGCCCTTGGGCGGAGGGGCCCTCCTTC.

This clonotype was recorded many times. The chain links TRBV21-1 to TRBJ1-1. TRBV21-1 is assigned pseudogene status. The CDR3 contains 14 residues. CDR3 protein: CASSKNRANTEAFF. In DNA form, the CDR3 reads TGTGCCAGCAGCAAAAACAGAGCGAACACTGAAGCTTTCTTT.

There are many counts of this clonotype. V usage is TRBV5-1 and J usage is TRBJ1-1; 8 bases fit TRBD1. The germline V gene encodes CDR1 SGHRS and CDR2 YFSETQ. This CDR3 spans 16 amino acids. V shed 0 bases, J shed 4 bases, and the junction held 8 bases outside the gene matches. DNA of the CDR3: TGCGCCAGCAGCTTGGGGACAGGGAATGCGGGCACTGAAGCTTTCTTT. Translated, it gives CASSLGTGNAGTEAFF.